Below, one TCR beta chain is given with its context. Data came from immunoSEQ multiplex PCR; TCRdb stores just in-frame clones and leaves some out. The sample includes roughly 10,000 clones, 65% to 90% seen only once; the top ten take around 7.7%. V lost 4 bases, J lost 2 bases, and 18 bases lay in between. The length of the CDR3 is 16 residues. CDR1 SGHNT and CDR2 YYREEE come from the germline V gene (reference sequence). The data stem from a study of blood T cell repertoires in COVID-19. The TCR comes from a man aged 65 to 79 with active COVID-19. The chain couples TRBV5-4 to TRBJ2-5; D might be TRBD2 (7 bases). Sequences were obtained from peripheral blood. CDR3 loop: CASSAYREGSQETQYF. For the CDR3, the DNA is TGTGCCAGCAGCGCCTACAGGGAGGGGAGTCAAGAGACCCAGTACTTC.